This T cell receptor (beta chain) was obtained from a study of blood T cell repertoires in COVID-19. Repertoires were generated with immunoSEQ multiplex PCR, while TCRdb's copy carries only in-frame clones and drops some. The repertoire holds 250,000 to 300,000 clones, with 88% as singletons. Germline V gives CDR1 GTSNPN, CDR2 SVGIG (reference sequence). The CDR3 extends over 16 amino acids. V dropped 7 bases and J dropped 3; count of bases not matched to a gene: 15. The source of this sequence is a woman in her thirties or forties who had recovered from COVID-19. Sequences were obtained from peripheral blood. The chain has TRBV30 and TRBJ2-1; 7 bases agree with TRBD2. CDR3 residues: CASHCRAGAHYNEQFF. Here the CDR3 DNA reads TGTGCCTCCCACTGTCGGGCGGGAGCCCACTACAATGAGCAGTTCTTC. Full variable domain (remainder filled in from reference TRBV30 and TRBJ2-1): SQTIHQWPATLVQPVGSPLSLECTVEGTSNPNLYWYRQAAGRGLQLLFYSVGIGQISSEVPQNLSASRPQDRQFILSSKKLLLSDSGFYLCASHCRAGAHYNEQFFGPGTRLTVL.